The 31 T cell receptor beta chains reported below all come from one sample, sequenced in a study of neurological immune-mediated disorders. One entry per CDR3 protein results from TCRdb running MiXCR on the 5' RACE reads. The sample contains approximately 51,000 distinct CDR3 sequences, 3% to 3.5% of which appear only once. Material for sequencing was PBMCs. These receptors all stem from a middle-aged man with multiple sclerosis.

There are many counts of this clonotype. V and J are TRBV12-3 or TRBV12-4 and TRBJ1-1, with 10 bases that match TRBD1. The V and J ends lost 5 bases and 2 bases, in that order; junction bases with no gene match: 14. This CDR3 comprises 18 residues. The CDR3 bases are TGTGCCAGCAGTCCTACCGGGACAGGGGCGACAATCAACACTGAAGCTTTCTTT. It encodes CASSPTGTGATINTEAFF.

This clonotype was counted ten times or more. The genes are TRBV7-6 and TRBJ2-3, with 8 bases lining up with TRBD1. Trimming took 4 bases from V and 5 from J; bases not matched to a gene: 5. The germline gives CDR1 SGHVS, CDR2 FNYEAQ. The length of the CDR3 is 14 residues. The CDR3 protein is CASSSGQAQDTQYF. CDR3 nucleotide sequence: TGTGCCAGCAGCTCGGGACAGGCCCAAGATACGCAGTATTTT.

The sample holds many counts of this clonotype. The gene calls are TRBV20-1 and TRBJ2-7; D perhaps matches TRBD2 (7 bases). Germline V gene sequence: CDR1 DFQATT, CDR2 SNEGSKA (reference sequence). This CDR3 is built from 14 residues. The V end was cut by 8 bases, the J end by 3 bases, with 20 bases between. CDR3 DNA: TGCAGTTCAAAAACAGGGAGGGGCCTCTACGAGCAGTACTTC. Translated: CSSKTGRGLYEQYF.

This clonotype came up many times. CDR3 in amino acids: CSARDNVHPNTGELFF. The CDR3 DNA follows: TGCAGTGCTAGAGATAATGTCCACCCAAACACCGGGGAGCTGTTTTTT. The chain has TRBV20-1 and TRBJ2-2; D uncertain. CDR3 size: 16 residues. V lost 0 bases, J lost 2 bases, and 13 bases lay in between. Germline lookup yields CDR1 DFQATT and CDR2 SNEGSKA (reference sequence).

Many counts were recorded for this clonotype. The chain uses TRBV27 and TRBJ2-2; D is ambiguous. Germline assignment: CDR1 MNHEY and CDR2 SMNVEV (reference sequence). The CDR3 is made up of 14 amino acids. The germline V and J ends were trimmed by 8 bases and 0 bases, with 10 bases remaining between them. CDR3 residues: CASFGSSNTGELFF. The CDR3 bases are TGTGCCAGCTTCGGCAGTTCGAACACCGGGGAGCTGTTTTTT.

This clonotype was counted many times. This chain links TRBV7-9 with TRBJ1-3, with D possibly being TRBD1 (6 bases). This CDR3 comprises 14 residues. Per germline, CDR1 SEHNR and CDR2 FQNEAQ (reference sequence). Trimming removed 5 bases from V and 3 bases from J, with 11 bases in between. CDR3 DNA sequence: TGTGCCAGCAGCCCGCCGGACAGTGGAAACACCATATATTTT. Encoded protein: CASSPPDSGNTIYF.

This clonotype was picked up many times. This chain uses TRBV9 with TRBJ2-7, with 11 nucleotides matching TRBD1. The CDR3 runs to 16 residues. Germline CDR1 SGDLS, CDR2 YYNGEE. Trimming took 4 bases from V and 3 from J; bases not matched to a gene: 9. CDR3 in amino acids: CASSPGPGTGGYEQYF. DNA of the CDR3: TGTGCCAGCAGCCCCGGCCCCGGGACAGGGGGCTACGAGCAGTACTTC.

This clonotype was seen ten or more times. The chain couples TRBV20-1 to TRBJ2-7, with D possibly matching TRBD1 (5 bases). In germline, CDR1 is DFQATT, CDR2 SNEGSKA (reference sequence). The CDR3 is 14 amino acids. V was trimmed by 3 bases and J by 2 bases, leaving 14 bases between them. CDR3 amino acids: CSASRQGPPYEQYF. The CDR3 DNA reads as TGCAGTGCTAGCCGTCAGGGCCCACCCTACGAGCAGTACTTC.

Many counts were recorded for this clonotype. This chain connects TRBV5-1 to TRBJ2-3; 8 bases align to TRBD2. CDR1 and CDR2 from the germline V gene are SGHRS and YFSETQ. Trimming removed 4 bases from V and 3 bases from J; junction bases left unmatched: 7. The CDR3 covers 15 residues. Here the CDR3 DNA reads TGCGCCAGCAGCCGAGCGGGGGAGGGGACAGATACGCAGTATTTT. This codes for CASSRAGEGTDTQYF.

At least ten counts were recorded for this clonotype. The V and J genes are TRBV20-1 and TRBJ2-2; 7 bases map to TRBD1. The CDR3 extends over 15 amino acids. The J segment lost 3 bases and the V segment lost 0 bases, leaving 4 bases of the junction unmatched. Germline CDR1 and CDR2: DFQATT and SNEGSKA (reference sequence). CDR3 sequence: CSARDRQGYTGELFF. Here the CDR3 DNA reads TGCAGTGCTAGAGATCGACAGGGATACACCGGGGAGCTGTTTTTT.

This clonotype was observed a handful of times. V and J are TRBV9 and TRBJ2-5; possibly TRBD1 for D (5 bases). CDR3 length: 14 residues. Germline assignment: CDR1 SGDLS and CDR2 YYNGEE. Between the trimmed V and J ends, which lost 0 bases and 3 bases, there was a span of 9 bases. CDR3: CASSVGTIKETQYF. The CDR3 DNA is TGTGCCAGCAGCGTAGGGACAATAAAAGAGACCCAGTACTTC. The full variable domain, completed using reference TRBV9 and TRBJ2-5, is DSGVTQTPKHLITATGQRVTLRCSPRSGDLSVYWYQQSLDQGLQFLIQYYNGEERAKGNILERFSAQQFPDLHSELNLSSLELGDSALYFCASSVGTIKETQYFGPGTRLLVL.

This clonotype was seen a handful of times. A much larger clone lies a single base off, so this may be a read error. The J gene is TRBJ1-2, the V gene TRBV10-3; D is unclear. CDR3 length: 14 residues. In germline, CDR1 is ENHRY, CDR2 SYGVKD. V lost 2 bases and J 0 bases, leaving 7 bases between the germline ends. The CDR3 protein is CAISEGNPNYGYTF. The CDR3, as DNA: TGTGCCATCAGTGAGGGCAACCCTAACTATGGCTACACCTTC.

There are many counts of this clonotype. This rearrangement joins TRBV12-3 or TRBV12-4 to TRBJ1-1, with unresolved D. V dropped 3 bases and J dropped 0 bases, with 5 bases sitting between them. This CDR3 has 13 amino acids. The CDR3 DNA reads TGTGCCAGCAGTTTCCAGATGAACACTGAAGCTTTCTTT. The encoded protein is CASSFQMNTEAFF.

This clonotype was picked up many times. The rearrangement uses TRBV5-5 and TRBJ1-1; unclear D gene. The germline V gene has CDR1 SGHKS and CDR2 YYEKEE (reference sequence). V dropped 1 base and J dropped 5 bases, with 12 bases sitting between them. The CDR3 is 14 residues long. The CDR3 DNA sequence: TGTGCCAGCAGCTTGATGTGGCCGGCGACTGAAGCTTTCTTT. Translating gives CASSLMWPATEAFF.

This clonotype was counted at least ten times. The CDR3 DNA sequence: TGCGCCAGCAGCCCGGGGGCGGAGACCCAGTACTTC. Protein sequence: CASSPGAETQYF. V usage is TRBV5-1 and J usage is TRBJ2-5; D is possibly TRBD1 or TRBD2 (6 bases each). Trimming took 4 bases from V and 5 from J, leaving 9 bases between them. Germline V gene data show CDR1 as SGHRS and CDR2 as YFSETQ. CDR3 length equals 12 residues.

The chain carries TRBV20-1 and TRBJ1-1; D gene unclear. Looked up from germline, CDR1 is DFQATT and CDR2 is SNEGSKA (reference sequence). V was cut by 1 base and J by 0 bases, with 9 bases left in between. The CDR3 sequence is 14 residues long. The CDR3 sequence is CSARVGHMNTEAFF. In DNA form, the CDR3 reads TGCAGTGCTAGAGTAGGGCATATGAACACTGAAGCTTTCTTT.

This clonotype was detected many times. This chain uses TRBV7-9 with TRBJ1-1; D unclear. V was shortened by 5 bases and J by 0 bases, with 16 bases between the two germline ends. The germline V gene encodes CDR1 SEHNR and CDR2 FQNEAQ (reference sequence). There are 16 residues in the CDR3. The CDR3 sequence: CASSLAYGSMNTEAFF. The CDR3 DNA sequence: TGTGCCAGCAGCCTCGCATACGGGAGCATGAACACTGAAGCTTTCTTT.

This clonotype was seen more than once but under ten times. The chain couples TRBV15 to TRBJ2-7, with D uncertain. CDR3 length: 13 amino acids. Trimming took off 0 bases at V and 0 bases at J, with 3 bases between the two ends. CDR1 is LNHNV and CDR2 is YYDKDF in the germline V gene (reference sequence). The CDR3 DNA follows: TGTGCCACCAGCAGAGAGAGCTCCTACGAGCAGTACTTC. Protein sequence: CATSRESSYEQYF. The full variable domain, its missing parts supplied by reference TRBV15 and TRBJ2-7, is DAMVIQNPRYQVTQFGKPVTLSCSQTLNHNVMYWYQQKSSQAPKLLFHYYDKDFNNEADTPDNFQSRRPNTSFCFLDIRSPGLGDTAMYLCATSRESSYEQYFGPGTRLTVT.

This clonotype has a count of ten or more. The chain employs TRBV10-3 and TRBJ2-7; 11 bases agree with TRBD1. From germline, CDR1 is ENHRY and CDR2 SYGVKD. J was trimmed by 3 bases and V by 7 bases; bases with no gene match: 5. The CDR3 length is 14 residues. The CDR3 DNA follows: TGTGCCATCATGGGCGGGACAGGGGGCTACGAGCAGTACTTC. This encodes CAIMGGTGGYEQYF.

This clonotype is labeled as medium-sized. The genes are TRBV12-3 or TRBV12-4 and TRBJ2-3; 9 bases are a match to TRBD2. The V segment lost 6 bases and the J segment 2 bases; nucleotides outside the gene matches: 6. The CDR3 consists of 15 residues. Here the CDR3 DNA reads TGTGCCAGCAGCCTTAGCGGGGGCGTCACAGATACGCAGTATTTT. Protein sequence: CASSLSGGVTDTQYF.

This clonotype appeared many times. DNA for the CDR3: TGCGCCAGCAGCTTGGCCGGGACAGCCTCTGGAAACACCATATATTTT. Translating it yields CASSLAGTASGNTIYF. V usage is TRBV5-1 and J usage is TRBJ1-3; 7 positions agree with TRBD1. V dropped 0 bases and J dropped 0; count of bases not matched to a gene: 3. The CDR3 consists of 16 residues. In germline, CDR1 is SGHRS, CDR2 YFSETQ.

This clonotype was picked up many times. The chain is built from TRBV5-6 and TRBJ2-4, with TRBD1 matching 11 bases. CDR1 is SGHDT and CDR2 is YYEEEE in the germline V gene. The CDR3 length is 16 residues. Germline trimming cut 0 bases from V and 3 bases from J; bases unmatched to any gene: 2. CDR3 bases: TGTGCCAGCAGCTTGGTGGACAGGGGGCACAAAAACATTCAGTACTTC. It translates to CASSLVDRGHKNIQYF.

This clonotype was observed at least ten times. The V call is TRBV3-1, the J call TRBJ1-2; D gene uncertain. This CDR3 region has 13 residues. The V and J ends lost 0 bases and 5 bases respectively, with 7 bases between them. The germline gives CDR1 LGHDT, CDR2 YNNKEL (reference sequence). CDR3 in amino acids: CASSQDVGYGYTF. The CDR3 DNA follows: TGTGCCAGCAGCCAAGATGTTGGATATGGCTACACCTTC.

The table lists this clonotype with a few counts. This may arise from a read error, as a much more abundant clone is one base away. The chain joins TRBV20-1 to TRBJ1-1; D not certain. This CDR3 comprises 14 residues. V was clipped by 0 bases and J by 1 base, with 9 bases between them. Per the germline V gene, CDR1 is DFQATT and CDR2 is SNEGSKA (reference sequence). The CDR3 sequence is CSAREAGKNTEAFF. CDR3 sequence (DNA): TGCAGTGCTAGAGAAGCAGGCAAGAACACTGAAGCTTTCTTT.

This clonotype was detected ten times or more. The genes are TRBV7-9 and TRBJ2-7, with a tentative D call TRBD1 (6 bases). Deletions cut 1 base from V and 6 bases from J, with 7 bases between. Germline values: CDR1 SEHNR, CDR2 FQNEAQ (reference sequence). This CDR3 comprises 12 residues. The DNA for the CDR3 is TGTGCCAGCAGCTTAGGACAGGTCGAGCAGTACTTC. This translates into CASSLGQVEQYF.

There are many counts of this clonotype. The chain combines TRBV5-1 with TRBJ2-2, with D hard to call. The CDR3 is 13 amino acids. Trimming took 0 bases from V and 5 from J, leaving 5 bases between them. The germline V gene has CDR1 SGHRS and CDR2 YFSETQ. The CDR3 region is CASSLDRTGELFF. CDR3 in DNA: TGCGCCAGCAGCTTGGATCGAACCGGGGAGCTGTTTTTT.

Concerning this clonotype itself: One end of the junction varies from germline; a read error may be responsible. The chain carries TRBV3-1 and TRBJ1-6, with D perhaps matching TRBD1 (5 bases). Per germline, CDR1 LGHDT and CDR2 YNNKEL (reference sequence). The CDR3 consists of 15 residues. Here the CDR3 DNA reads TGTGCCAGCAGCCAATCCGGGGGAGATAATTCACCCCTCAACTTT. Residues: CASSQSGGDNSPLNF.

This clonotype was picked up a small number of times. The chain links TRBV5-1 to TRBJ1-5; no definite D call. Germline CDR1 is SGHRS and CDR2 is YFSETQ. V lost 4 bases and J lost 5, with 16 bases in between. CDR3 size: 15 residues. The CDR3 DNA is TGCGCCAGCAGCCTTCGGGGAGCCCCTGATCAGCCCCAGCATTTT. Protein: CASSLRGAPDQPQHF.

This clonotype occurred many times. The V and J genes are TRBV3-1 and TRBJ2-4; D is unresolved. This CDR3 has 15 residues. Germline CDR1 LGHDT, CDR2 YNNKEL (reference sequence). The V and J ends lost 0 bases and 9 bases respectively, with 15 bases between them. The CDR3 here is CASSQEGTRKCIQYF. The CDR3 DNA is TGTGCCAGCAGCCAAGAAGGAACGAGGAAATGCATTCAGTACTTC.

This clonotype was observed at least ten times. The V call is TRBV3-1, the J call TRBJ2-2; D may be TRBD1 (5 bases). Germline V gene lookup returns CDR1 LGHDT and CDR2 YNNKEL (reference sequence). Trimming took 4 bases from V and 2 from J, leaving 11 bases between them. The CDR3 sequence is 15 residues long. CDR3 DNA sequence: TGTGCCAGCAGCCTGGACACGGCAAACACCGGGGAGCTGTTTTTT. Translation: CASSLDTANTGELFF.

Note on this clonotype: Being one base from a much bigger clone, this may be a read error. The chain couples TRBV11-2 to TRBJ1-2; D is undetermined. V was trimmed by 2 bases and J by 9 bases, leaving 13 bases between them. This CDR3 is built from 13 residues. Germline values: CDR1 SGHAT, CDR2 FQNNGV. CDR3 amino acids: CASSLTTQQRYTF. The CDR3 DNA reads TGTGCCAGCAGCTTAACCACCCAACAGCGCTACACCTTC.